This T cell receptor beta chain was sequenced for a study of control samples from healthy donors and cancer patients. The CDR3 is made up of 15 amino acids. CDR1 is ENHRY and CDR2 is SYGVKD in the germline V gene. V shed 4 bases and J 2 bases; nucleotides not matched to a gene: 4. Generated by immunoSEQ multiplex PCR, the TCRdb table keeps only in-frame clones and is missing some. In the table there are about 68,000 clones, about 83% of which are singletons. The genes are TRBV10-3 and TRBJ2-3, with 9 nucleotides matching TRBD2. The sequence was collected from a man aged 55 to 69 in good health. Material: blood. The CDR3 nucleotides are TGTGCCATCAGTGTAGGCGGGAGGGCCACAGATACGCAGTATTTT. This translates into CAISVGGRATDTQYF.